This paragraph covers one TCR beta chain sequence. Its target is unknown. Donors showed nominal health when sampled, although they likely had unrecorded immune exposures. The sample originates from a study of cytomegalovirus exposure and HLA in healthy donors. Study-wide points: In a later analysis, TCR beta V- and J-gene trimming showed a link to a missense DCLRE1C variant. Excluded were some V segments that proved indistinguishable, including TRBV6-2 and TRBV6-3. At a 0.05 false discovery rate, a later analysis found 15,000 to 20,000 TCR beta sequences to be associated with HLA alleles.

The CDR3 sequence is 13 residues long. The germline V gene has CDR1 SGHDN and CDR2 FVKESK. The junction had 4 bases not matched to a gene; V was cut back by 4 bases and J by 5 bases. Amplification used 60 Vbeta primers and 13 Jbeta primers. Data came from immunoSEQ multiplex PCR; TCRdb stores just in-frame clones and leaves some out. Here the sample spans 150,000 to 200,000 clones, 77% being singletons. This sequence was found in a woman aged 40 to 50 in good health and CMV-seropositive. The chain uses TRBV14 and TRBJ1-2, with TRBD1 identical over 7 bases. The sample consisted of PBMCs. The DNA for the CDR3 is TGTGCCAGCAGCCCGGGACAGAGATATGGCTACACCTTC. Translating gives CASSPGQRYGYTF.